Below, 22 T cell receptor beta chains from the same sample are listed, as sequenced in a study of regulatory T cells in long-lasting Graves disease (dated by TCRdb to the early 2020s). The time point label on this specimen signifies: newly diagnosed GD, antithyroid drugs for less than 3 months. RNA was extracted from PBMCs in TRIzol for both TCR sequencing and RNA sequencing. Preparation of the library involved multiplex PCR. Sequencing used an Illumina HiSeq 4000. iRepertoire HTBI primers and Arm-PCR amplification of CDR3 regions were used to construct TCR beta libraries. TCRdb reran the public reads through fastp at Q25 and MiXCR, keeping productive beta chains. Entries that share a CDR3 protein sequence are merged under the most common genes and DNA. This sample has approximately 480,000 distinct CDR3 sequences in its table, and about 16% of those were observed once. 10% to 15% of the sample lies in the top ten.

The same sample was also used in a study of T cells in Graves' hyperthyroidism and ophthalmopathy.

The sequencing here drew on peripheral blood mononuclear cells (PBMCs), taken at new diagnosis, from a patient treated with antithyroid drugs. These receptors came from a man aged 35 to 55 with Graves disease. Donor details come from another sample of the same person, matched by shared clones.

This clonotype was detected many times. This chain connects TRBV12-3 or TRBV12-4 to TRBJ2-1; D may be TRBD2 (5 bases). The CDR3 extends over 16 amino acids. V was pared by 6 bases and J by 8 bases, with 23 bases between. CDR3 nucleotide sequence: TGTGCCAGCAGGGGCTCTATGTGGGAGTTTTGGTATGAGCAGTTCTTC. It yields the protein CASRGSMWEFWYEQFF.

The sample holds a few counts of this clonotype. The chain has TRBV29-1 and TRBJ2-2; possible D gene TRBD2, 5 bases. The CDR3 is made up of 16 amino acids. Germline assignment: CDR1 SQVTM and CDR2 ANQGSEA. V was trimmed by 0 bases and J by 4 bases, leaving 15 bases between them. In DNA form, the CDR3 reads TGCAGCGTTGAAGAGTTCAGCAGAGGGAGCACCGGGGAGCTGTTTTTT. Amino acid sequence: CSVEEFSRGSTGELFF.

There are a few counts of this clonotype. The chain couples TRBV6-1 to TRBJ2-5, with a tentative D call TRBD1 (6 bases). Germline V CDR1 and CDR2: MNHNS, SASEGT. The CDR3 runs to 14 residues. Deletions cut 7 bases from V and 4 bases from J, with 16 bases between. The CDR3 coding sequence is TGTGCCAGCAATCTACTAGACAGGCGAGAGACCCAGTACTTC. It specifies CASNLLDRRETQYF.

This clonotype has a count of ten or more. The V gene is TRBV7-9, the J gene TRBJ2-7; TRBD2 matches at 13 bases. Losses at the gene ends were 5 bases for V and 6 bases for J; bases not matched to a gene: 4. Germline loops: CDR1 SEHNR, CDR2 FQNEAQ (reference sequence). The CDR3 has 14 residues. The CDR3 sequence: CASSPGLAGAEQYF. The DNA of the CDR3 is TGTGCCAGCAGCCCCGGACTAGCGGGAGCCGAGCAGTACTTC.

This clonotype was counted at least ten times. The rearrangement uses TRBV27 and TRBJ2-1; 12 positions match TRBD2. V was clipped by 0 bases and J by 7 bases; unmatched bases: 13. This CDR3 is 19 amino acids long. The germline V gene has CDR1 MNHEY and CDR2 SMNVEV (reference sequence). CDR3 amino acids: CASSLSSSGGAEFRNEQFF. CDR3 coding DNA: TGTGCCAGCAGTTTATCCTCTAGCGGGGGGGCAGAATTTAGGAATGAGCAGTTCTTC.

The chain employs TRBV12-5 and TRBJ2-7, with D maybe TRBD2 (6 bases). The CDR3 has 14 residues. V was shortened by 5 bases and J by 3 bases, with 14 bases between the two germline ends. CDR1 LGHNT and CDR2 FRNRAP come from the germline V gene. CDR3 nucleotides: TGTGCTAGTGGTCATGCTAACGGGAGCTACGAGCAGTACTTC. Protein: CASGHANGSYEQYF.

This clonotype has only a few counts. The chain employs TRBV20-1 and TRBJ2-5; the match to TRBD1 covers 7 bases. With 6 bases clipped from V and 3 bases from J, the junction kept 7 bases outside the gene matches. Germline V gives CDR1 DFQATT, CDR2 SNEGSKA (reference sequence). There are 13 residues in the CDR3. The CDR3 coding sequence is TGCAGTGCCGCAGGGGGAGCGGAAGAGACCCAGTACTTC. It encodes CSAAGGAEETQYF.

This clonotype was counted between two and nine times. V is TRBV19 and J is TRBJ1-5, with D unclear. From germline, CDR1 is LNHDA and CDR2 SQIVND (reference sequence). This CDR3 contains 14 residues. Trimming took 6 bases from V and 0 from J, leaving 9 bases between them. The CDR3 here is CASSGSLSNQPQHF. The CDR3 nucleotides are TGTGCCAGTAGCGGATCCCTTAGCAATCAGCCCCAGCATTTT.

The chain joins TRBV19 to TRBJ2-2; D is perhaps TRBD1 (5 bases). There are 15 residues in the CDR3. The V and J ends lost 2 bases and 3 bases respectively, with 10 bases between them. Germline V lookup: CDR1 LNHDA, CDR2 SQIVND (reference sequence). The CDR3, as DNA: TGTGCCAGTAGTATACAGGGTGGTTACACCGGGGAGCTGTTTTTT. This codes for CASSIQGGYTGELFF.

This clonotype appeared a few times. A read error is possible here, since a much larger clone lies one base away. For the CDR3, the DNA is TGTGCCAGCAGGCCCTCCTCGCGGGACACCTATACGCAGTATTTT. Amino acid sequence: CASRPSSRDTYTQYF. The chain has TRBV12-3 or TRBV12-4 and TRBJ2-3, with D perhaps assigned TRBD1 or TRBD2 (6 bases each). Trimming shortened V by 6 bases and J by 7 bases, and 20 bases separated the two germline ends. The CDR3 has 15 amino acids.

This clonotype was picked up a small number of times. In DNA form, the CDR3 reads TGTGCCAGCAGCCAAGATTGGCAGGGGGAAAACATTCAGTACTTC. Translating gives CASSQDWQGENIQYF. This rearrangement joins TRBV3-1 to TRBJ2-4; 7 bases agree with TRBD1. This CDR3 region has 15 residues. The germline CDR1 and CDR2 sequences are LGHDT and YNNKEL (reference sequence). The V and J ends lost 0 bases and 5 bases, in that order; junction bases with no gene match: 4.

This clonotype appeared a few times. This chain joins TRBV10-3 and TRBJ2-7; 11 nucleotides match TRBD2. The CDR3 runs to 13 residues. Per the germline V gene, CDR1 is ENHRY and CDR2 is SYGVKD. Losses at the gene ends were 10 bases for V and 3 bases for J; bases not matched to a gene: 5. CDR3 bases: TGTGCCAGCCCGACTAGCGGGGACTACGAGCAGTACTTC. Translation: CASPTSGDYEQYF.

There are a few counts of this clonotype. The chain employs TRBV12-3 or TRBV12-4 and TRBJ1-6, with D possibly TRBD1 on 6 matching bases. The V gene lost 8 bases and the J gene lost 7 bases, with 18 bases spanning the gap. The CDR3 is made up of 15 amino acids. CDR3 protein: CASSTMDSRNSPLHF. Written as DNA, the CDR3 is TGTGCCAGCTCAACGATGGACAGCCGAAATTCACCCCTCCACTTT.

This clonotype was seen only a few times. V usage is TRBV20-1 and J usage is TRBJ1-5; TRBD1 aligns across 7 bases. Germline V gene lookup returns CDR1 DFQATT and CDR2 SNEGSKA (reference sequence). Trimming cost V 6 bases and J 4 bases; bases outside gene matches: 9. The CDR3 loop spans 14 amino acids. CDR3 nucleotide sequence: TGCAGTGCGGGAAACAGGGGATTTAATCAGCCCCAGCATTTT. It translates to CSAGNRGFNQPQHF.

There are many counts of this clonotype. The chain joins TRBV2 to TRBJ2-2, with 7 nucleotides matching TRBD1. The germline gives CDR1 SNHLY, CDR2 FYNNEI. The V segment lost 5 bases and the J segment 4 bases; nucleotides outside the gene matches: 4. CDR3 length: 14 amino acids. The CDR3 DNA sequence: TGTGCCAGCAGTCCACAGGGGACCACCGGGGAGCTGTTTTTT. Its protein product is CASSPQGTTGELFF. Variable domain in full (rest from reference TRBV2 and TRBJ2-2): EPEVTQTPSHQVTQMGQEVILRCVPISNHLYFYWYRQILGQKVEFLVSFYNNEISEKSEIFDDQFSVERPDGSNFTLKIRSTKLEDSAMYFCASSPQGTTGELFFGEGSRLTVL.

This clonotype occurred a few times. V gene TRBV9 combines with J gene TRBJ2-1; D gene unclear. CDR1 and CDR2 (germline): SGDLS, YYNGEE. The V and J ends lost 0 bases and 11 bases respectively, with 6 bases between them. The CDR3 is 11 amino acids. In DNA, the CDR3 is TGTGCCAGCAGCGTAGGACCACAGCAGTTCTTC. It specifies CASSVGPQQFF.

This clonotype was counted between two and nine times. This chain links TRBV7-2 with TRBJ2-3; TRBD1 matches 9 bases. V was clipped by 0 bases and J by 5 bases; unmatched bases: 3. The CDR3 totals 15 residues. Germline CDR1 and CDR2: SGHTA and FQGNSA. In DNA, the CDR3 is TGTGCCAGCAGCTTAGCGGGGACAGGGTTAGATACGCAGTATTTT. Its protein is CASSLAGTGLDTQYF.

This clonotype has just a few counts. The rearrangement joins TRBV6-9 to TRBJ2-1, with D possibly being TRBD1 (6 bases). The length of the CDR3 is 14 residues. The germline V gene has CDR1 MNHGY and CDR2 SVAAGI. V shed 4 bases and J shed 3 bases, with 10 bases lying between them. The CDR3 is CASSFWDNYNEQFF. The CDR3 DNA reads TGTGCCAGCAGTTTCTGGGACAACTACAATGAGCAGTTCTTC.

Many counts were recorded for this clonotype. The J gene is TRBJ1-5, the V gene TRBV5-1, with TRBD1 as a possible D gene (5 bases). CDR1 is SGHRS and CDR2 is YFSETQ in the germline V gene. The CDR3 is 13 amino acids. V shed 4 bases and J shed 5 bases, with 10 bases lying between them. Here the CDR3 reads CASSKTGHQPQHF. The CDR3 bases are TGCGCCAGCAGCAAGACGGGACATCAGCCCCAGCATTTT.

This clonotype was detected many times. The rearrangement links TRBV11-2 to TRBJ2-7; D is tentatively TRBD1 or TRBD2 (7 bases each). Germline V lookup: CDR1 SGHAT, CDR2 FQNNGV. The germline V and J ends were trimmed by 5 bases and 5 bases, with 16 bases remaining between them. This CDR3 comprises 14 residues. CDR3 amino acids: CASSLTQGGNEQYF. CDR3 sequence (DNA): TGTGCCAGCAGCCTCACCCAGGGGGGGAACGAGCAGTACTTC.

This clonotype appeared many times. The chain carries TRBV28 and TRBJ1-6; D gene ambiguous. The germline V gene has CDR1 MDHEN and CDR2 SYDVKM. The CDR3 runs to 13 residues. The V gene lost 7 bases and the J gene lost 14 bases, with 18 bases spanning the gap. The CDR3 coding sequence is TGTGCCAGCAATGATAGCCGATTTGGGACCCTCCACTTT. Its protein product is CASNDSRFGTLHF. Drawing the rest from reference TRBV28 and TRBJ1-6, the complete variable domain is DVKVTQSSRYLVKRTGEKVFLECVQDMDHENMFWYRQDPGLGLRLIYFSYDVKMKEKGDIPEGYSVSREKKERFSLILESASTNQTSMYLCASNDSRFGTLHFGNGTRLTVT.

The table lists this clonotype with many counts. CDR3 nucleotides: TGTGCCAGCAGTTGGACAGGGGGTGCTGGGAATGAAAAACTGTTTTTT. Amino acid sequence: CASSWTGGAGNEKLFF. The chain is built from TRBV6-2 or TRBV6-3 and TRBJ1-4; 10 bases fit TRBD1. Germline assignment: CDR1 MNHEY and CDR2 SVGEGT. J was trimmed by 5 bases and V by 4 bases; bases with no gene match: 7. This CDR3 has 16 residues.